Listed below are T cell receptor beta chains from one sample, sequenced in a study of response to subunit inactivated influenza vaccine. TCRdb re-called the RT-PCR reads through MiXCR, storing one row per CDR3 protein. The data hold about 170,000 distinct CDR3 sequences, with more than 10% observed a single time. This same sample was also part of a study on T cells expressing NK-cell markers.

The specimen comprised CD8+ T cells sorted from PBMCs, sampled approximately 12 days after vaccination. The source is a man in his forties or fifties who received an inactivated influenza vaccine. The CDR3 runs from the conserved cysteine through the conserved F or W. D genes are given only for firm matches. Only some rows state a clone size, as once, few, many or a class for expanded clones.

DNA: TGTGCCAGCAGCCAAGAGGGGCCAAACCAAGAGACCCAGTACTTC; CDR3: CASSQEGPNQETQYF; size: many; D: NA; V: TRBV3-1; J: TRBJ2-5
DNA: TGCAGTGCTAGAGATCGGCGACTAGCGGGGAAACACTACGAGCAGTACTTC; CDR3: CSARDRRLAGKHYEQYF; size: NA; D: TRBD2; V: TRBV20-1; J: TRBJ2-7
DNA: TGTGCCAGCGGACAGGGTGGTGTTGGGAAGTTTTTT; CDR3: CASGQGGVGKFF; size: NA; D: TRBD1; V: TRBV27; J: TRBJ1-4
DNA: TGCAGTGCTAGACAGGCGCTCTACGAGCAGTACTTC; CDR3: CSARQALYEQYF; size: NA; D: NA; V: TRBV20-1; J: TRBJ2-7
DNA: TGCAGTGCTAGAGGCATAGTGTACAGTTACAATCAGCCCCAGCATTTT; CDR3: CSARGIVYSYNQPQHF; size: many; D: NA; V: TRBV20-1; J: TRBJ1-5
DNA: TGTGCCTGTACAGGAGCCGAAGAGACCCAGTACTTC; CDR3: CACTGAEETQYF; size: NA; D: NA; V: TRBV30; J: TRBJ2-5
DNA: TGTGCCAGCAGTGACGTCCCGTATACGGATGAGCAGTTCTTC; CDR3: CASSDVPYTDEQFF; size: NA; D: NA; V: TRBV6-4; J: TRBJ2-1
DNA: TGTGCCAGCAGCATCGGCCCCATAGGGGGGTACAATGAGCAGTTCTTC; CDR3: CASSIGPIGGYNEQFF; size: NA; D: NA; V: TRBV7-2; J: TRBJ2-1
DNA: TGTGCCAGTAGTATAGGACAGGTTTCCTACAATGAGCAGTTCTTC; CDR3: CASSIGQVSYNEQFF; size: NA; D: NA; V: TRBV19; J: TRBJ2-1
DNA: TGTGCCACCAGCCGAGGGGCCTTTAGCACAGATACGCAGTATTTT; CDR3: CATSRGAFSTDTQYF; size: many; D: NA; V: TRBV15; J: TRBJ2-3
DNA: TGCGCCAGCAGCCAAGATCTGTGGGAACTTAGCACAGATACGCAGTATTTT; CDR3: CASSQDLWELSTDTQYF; size: few; D: NA; V: TRBV4-3; J: TRBJ2-3
DNA: TGTGCCAGCAGCCCCATCGCGGGGGACTTACATGAGCAGTTCTTC; CDR3: CASSPIAGDLHEQFF; size: NA; D: TRBD2; V: TRBV7-3; J: TRBJ2-1
DNA: TGTGCCAGCAGTTACCACGCTACACAGTATGGCTACACCTTC; CDR3: CASSYHATQYGYTF; size: NA; D: NA; V: TRBV6-5; J: TRBJ1-2
DNA: TGTGCCAGCAGCTTCGCTGGGAACTCCTACGAGCAGTACTTC; CDR3: CASSFAGNSYEQYF; size: few; D: NA; V: TRBV7-2; J: TRBJ2-7
DNA: TGTGCCAGCAGCCAATTGTACAATGAGCAGTTCTTC; CDR3: CASSQLYNEQFF; size: many; D: NA; V: TRBV3-1; J: TRBJ2-1
DNA: TGTGCCAGCAGTTTCTGGCGAGAACCTCGCACAGATACGCAGTATTTT; CDR3: CASSFWREPRTDTQYF; size: many; D: NA; V: TRBV12-3/TRBV12-4; J: TRBJ2-3
DNA: TGCGCCAGCAGCCAAGATCAAGCGCCAGGCTATGGCTACACCTTC; CDR3: CASSQDQAPGYGYTF; size: few; D: NA; V: TRBV4-1; J: TRBJ1-2
DNA: TGTGCCAGCAGAAAGGCGTATAACGATTCACCCCTCCACTTT; CDR3: CASRKAYNDSPLHF; size: NA; D: NA; V: TRBV2; J: TRBJ1-6
DNA: TGTGCCAGCACCCTGACTAGCGGAGAACTGGGTGAGCAGTTCTTC; CDR3: CASTLTSGELGEQFF; size: NA; D: TRBD2; V: TRBV6-1; J: TRBJ2-1
DNA: TGCGCCAGCAGCTTGGTGGACAGCTCAGATACGCAGTATTTT; CDR3: CASSLVDSSDTQYF; size: few; D: NA; V: TRBV5-1; J: TRBJ2-3
DNA: TGTGCCAGCAGCACTCGACTAGCGGGAGAACAAGAGACCCAGTACTTC; CDR3: CASSTRLAGEQETQYF; size: many; D: TRBD2; V: TRBV9; J: TRBJ2-5
DNA: TGTGCCAGCAGCTTCCCTTGGGCAGAGACCCAGTACTTC; CDR3: CASSFPWAETQYF; size: few; D: NA; V: TRBV7-2; J: TRBJ2-5
DNA: TGTGCCAGCAGTGGGGCTTACAATCAGCCCCAGCATTTT; CDR3: CASSGAYNQPQHF; size: many; D: NA; V: TRBV7-9; J: TRBJ1-5
DNA: TGTGCCAGCAGTTCGTTTGGGGGCGGGGGTGGCTACACCTTC; CDR3: CASSSFGGGGGYTF; size: NA; D: NA; V: TRBV6-5; J: TRBJ1-2
DNA: TGTGCCAGCAGCTTTGAATTCAGCCTGAACACTGAAGCTTTCTTT; CDR3: CASSFEFSLNTEAFF; size: few; D: NA; V: TRBV5-4; J: TRBJ1-1
DNA: TGTGCCAGCAGTTTTTTGGCCGGGGAGCTGTTTTTT; CDR3: CASSFLAGELFF; size: NA; D: NA; V: TRBV27; J: TRBJ2-2
DNA: TGTGCCAGCAGCTTAGCCCCGGGACAGGGAACTTACAATGAGCAGTTCTTC; CDR3: CASSLAPGQGTYNEQFF; size: many; D: TRBD1; V: TRBV7-6; J: TRBJ2-1
DNA: TGTGCCAGCAGCGTAGAGCAGGGAATCTCCTACAATGAGCAGTTCTTC; CDR3: CASSVEQGISYNEQFF; size: NA; D: NA; V: TRBV9; J: TRBJ2-1
DNA: TGTGCCAGCTCACCCCCTATAGCGGGAGGGCCGGAGCCGCAGTATTTT; CDR3: CASSPPIAGGPEPQYF; size: NA; D: TRBD2; V: TRBV18; J: TRBJ2-3
DNA: TGCGCCAGCAGCCAACAGATTGAGAGCATTCAGTACTTC; CDR3: CASSQQIESIQYF; size: NA; D: NA; V: TRBV4-3; J: TRBJ2-4
DNA: TGTGCCAGCAGTAAGACAGGGTACGATGAAAAACTGTTTTTT; CDR3: CASSKTGYDEKLFF; size: NA; D: TRBD1; V: TRBV6-1; J: TRBJ1-4
DNA: TGTGCCAGCACCCCATCGTGGCAGCCCGACTATGGCTACACCTTC; CDR3: CASTPSWQPDYGYTF; size: few; D: NA; V: TRBV7-9; J: TRBJ1-2
DNA: TGTGCCAGCAGTTACTCAGGGTGGTTCGGAGAGACCCAGTACTTC; CDR3: CASSYSGWFGETQYF; size: NA; D: NA; V: TRBV6-5; J: TRBJ2-5
DNA: TGTGCCAGCAGCGGATTTTTAGCGGGGGAAGTCTACAATGAGCAGTTCTTC; CDR3: CASSGFLAGEVYNEQFF; size: NA; D: TRBD2; V: TRBV2; J: TRBJ2-1
DNA: TGTGCCACCAGCAGAGATGAACCAGGAGAGACCCAGTACTTC; CDR3: CATSRDEPGETQYF; size: NA; D: NA; V: TRBV15; J: TRBJ2-5
DNA: TGTGCCAGCAGCGCCGGGGATAGCACAGATACGCAGTATTTT; CDR3: CASSAGDSTDTQYF; size: NA; D: NA; V: TRBV9; J: TRBJ2-3
DNA: TGCAGCGTCCTAACAGGGGACAGCTACGAGCAGTACTTC; CDR3: CSVLTGDSYEQYF; size: many; D: TRBD1; V: TRBV29-1; J: TRBJ2-7
DNA: TGTGCCAGCAGCAAACTTAACACCGGGGAGCTGTTTTTT; CDR3: CASSKLNTGELFF; size: medium-sized; D: NA; V: TRBV7-9; J: TRBJ2-2
DNA: TGCAGTTCCGATGAGGGAAACGAGCAGTACTTC; CDR3: CSSDEGNEQYF; size: few; D: NA; V: TRBV20-1; J: TRBJ2-7
DNA: TGTGCCAGCAGCCGTACAGGGTGGGACACTGAAGCTTTCTTT; CDR3: CASSRTGWDTEAFF; size: NA; D: NA; V: TRBV6-2/TRBV6-3; J: TRBJ1-1
DNA: TGTGCCAGCAGTTTTTTGCTAGCAGCAGGGTCAGATACGCAGTATTTT; CDR3: CASSFLLAAGSDTQYF; size: NA; D: NA; V: TRBV28; J: TRBJ2-3
DNA: TGCAGCGTCGCTACGGGTCACAATGAGCAGTTCTTC; CDR3: CSVATGHNEQFF; size: NA; D: NA; V: TRBV29-1; J: TRBJ2-1
DNA: TGCGCCAGCAGCCAAGTCTCTTATCAGCCCCAGCATTTT; CDR3: CASSQVSYQPQHF; size: few; D: NA; V: TRBV4-1; J: TRBJ1-5
DNA: TGTGCCAGCAACCAACTACTAGCGGGAGTCTACGAGCAGTACTTC; CDR3: CASNQLLAGVYEQYF; size: NA; D: TRBD2; V: TRBV7-2; J: TRBJ2-7
DNA: TGCGCCAGCAGCTTGGCCCAGGGTAGCGGGAGGGTAAACAATGAGCAGTTCTTC; CDR3: CASSLAQGSGRVNNEQFF; size: few; D: TRBD2; V: TRBV5-1; J: TRBJ2-1
DNA: TGTGCCAGCAGCCAAGGGACAGGGAATGTTTATGGCTACACCTTC; CDR3: CASSQGTGNVYGYTF; size: few; D: TRBD1; V: TRBV7-8; J: TRBJ1-2
DNA: TGCGCCAGCAGCTTGGCCGCGGGGAGCTCCTACAATGAGCAGTTCTTC; CDR3: CASSLAAGSSYNEQFF; size: many; D: NA; V: TRBV5-1; J: TRBJ2-1
DNA: TGTGCCAGCAGAGTAGCGGGAGGCCCCGACGAGCAGTACTTC; CDR3: CASRVAGGPDEQYF; size: NA; D: TRBD2; V: TRBV27; J: TRBJ2-7
DNA: TGTGCCAGCAACACCGGCTCCTACGAGCAGTACTTC; CDR3: CASNTGSYEQYF; size: NA; D: NA; V: TRBV28; J: TRBJ2-7
DNA: TGTGCCAGCAGCTTAGCGGGATTCGGCAATCAGCCCCAGCATTTT; CDR3: CASSLAGFGNQPQHF; size: few; D: NA; V: TRBV7-9; J: TRBJ1-5
DNA: TGTGCCAGCAGCCCGGGCCTCTCCTACGAGCAGTACTTC; CDR3: CASSPGLSYEQYF; size: many; D: NA; V: TRBV7-6; J: TRBJ2-7
DNA: TGCGCCAGCAGCCAGGGACTAGCGGTCCACGCGAACACCGGGGAGCTGTTTTTT; CDR3: CASSQGLAVHANTGELFF; size: many; D: TRBD2; V: TRBV4-1; J: TRBJ2-2
DNA: TGCGCCAGCAGCCAAGATAGGGGAACAGATACGCAGTATTTT; CDR3: CASSQDRGTDTQYF; size: few; D: NA; V: TRBV4-3; J: TRBJ2-3
DNA: TGTGCCAGCAGCGTATCAGGCCATAGCTCCTACAATGAGCAGTTCTTC; CDR3: CASSVSGHSSYNEQFF; size: NA; D: NA; V: TRBV9; J: TRBJ2-1
DNA: TGTGCCAGCAGTTTCGTTCGGGGAGAAGAGCAGTTCTTC; CDR3: CASSFVRGEEQFF; size: NA; D: NA; V: TRBV27; J: TRBJ2-1
DNA: TGTGCCATCTCCGGGACCGGCTCCTACGAGCAGTACTTC; CDR3: CAISGTGSYEQYF; size: once; D: NA; V: TRBV6-2/TRBV6-3; J: TRBJ2-7
DNA: TGTGCCAGCAGCCAAGGCCCAGCGGGAGGGTCTGATACGCAGTATTTT; CDR3: CASSQGPAGGSDTQYF; size: NA; D: TRBD2; V: TRBV14; J: TRBJ2-3